One and the same sample provided the 21 T cell receptor beta chains below, sequenced in a study of blood T cell repertoires in COVID-19. The data were produced by immunoSEQ multiplex PCR, yet TCRdb's version contains in-frame clones alone and is incomplete. The data hold some 400,000 clones, with about 90% observed a single time. The sample consisted of peripheral blood. These receptors were taken from a woman under 40 with COVID-19, enrolled during active disease.

In the case of this clone: This CDR3 is also generated by other DNA sequences in the sample. This chain uses TRBV5-1 with TRBJ2-7, with D tentatively TRBD1 (6 bases). CDR3 size: 14 residues. Trimming stripped 3 bases from V and 0 bases from J, with 10 bases between. CDR1 and CDR2 (germline): SGHRS, YFSETQ. CDR3 protein: CASSSGQYSYEQYF. CDR3 in DNA: TGCGCCAGCAGCTCTGGACAGTACTCCTACGAGCAGTACTTC.

The chain employs TRBV3-1 (or the pseudogene TRBV3-2) and TRBJ2-5; TRBD1 is a possible D gene (5 bases). V was clipped by 0 bases and J by 0 bases, with 17 bases between them. The CDR3 runs 18 residues. Germline V lookup: CDR1 LGHDT, CDR2 YNNKEL (reference sequence). Written as DNA, the CDR3 is TGTGCCAGCAGCCAAGATCGGGTGGGCAGGGCGAACCAAGAGACCCAGTACTTC. Translated: CASSQDRVGRANQETQYF.

This rearrangement joins TRBV19 to TRBJ2-7; possibly TRBD2 for D (6 bases). The V end lost 1 base, the J end lost 0 bases, and 10 bases lay between the germline ends. In germline, CDR1 is LNHDA, CDR2 SQIVND (reference sequence). The CDR3 spans 15 residues. CDR3 in amino acids: CASSIGGTSSYEQYF. The CDR3 region has the DNA TGTGCCAGTAGTATAGGCGGGACCTCCTCCTACGAGCAGTACTTC.

The V call is TRBV7-8, the J call TRBJ2-2, with D possibly TRBD2 on 5 matching bases. Trimming removed 1 base at V and 0 bases at J, with 12 bases between. The CDR3 has 17 amino acids. Germline lookup yields CDR1 SGHVS and CDR2 FQNEAQ. The CDR3 DNA follows: TGTGCCAGCAGCTTAGTTATCGGGCGGGCGAACACCGGGGAGCTGTTTTTT. This codes for CASSLVIGRANTGELFF.

The V gene is TRBV20-1, the J gene TRBJ2-1, with D maybe TRBD1 (5 bases). Germline values: CDR1 DFQATT, CDR2 SNEGSKA (reference sequence). V dropped 3 bases and J dropped 6 bases, with 9 bases sitting between them. This CDR3 has 12 residues. The CDR3 DNA follows: TGCAGTGCTAGTGGGGCCCTCAATGAGCAGTTCTTC. This translates into CSASGALNEQFF.

The chain uses TRBV2 and TRBJ2-3; 8 bases are shared with TRBD2. V was clipped by 1 base and J by 8 bases; unmatched bases: 14. The V gene's germline CDR1 is SNHLY and CDR2 FYNNEI. This CDR3 spans 17 amino acids. In DNA form, the CDR3 reads TGTGCCAGCAGTGAAGGGCCGGGAGGGGCCGTGGCTGTTACGCAGTATTTT. Translation gives CASSEGPGGAVAVTQYF.

The chain has TRBV4-1 and TRBJ1-5; tentatively, D is TRBD1 (6 bases). This CDR3 is built from 17 residues. Germline CDR1 MGHRA, CDR2 YSYEKL. V lost 4 bases, J lost 0 bases, and 16 bases lay in between. CDR3: CASSRGGSLNSNQPQHF. In DNA form, the CDR3 reads TGCGCCAGCAGCCGGGGGGGCAGTTTAAATAGCAATCAGCCCCAGCATTTT.

In the case of this clone: Other DNA sequences of this sample code for an identical CDR3. The V and J genes are TRBV9 and TRBJ2-7; 10 positions match TRBD1. V trimming: 0 bases; J trimming: 0 bases; junction bases outside the gene matches: 0. Germline CDR1 reads SGDLS; CDR2 reads YYNGEE. CDR3 length equals 15 residues. The chain's CDR3 is CASSVGTGGSYEQYF. CDR3 bases: TGTGCCAGCAGCGTAGGGACAGGGGGCTCCTACGAGCAGTACTTC.

This clone was found once. The CDR3 protein is CASSGSGRWFF. CDR3 bases: TGTGCCAGCAGCGGTAGCGGGAGGTGGTTCTTC. V gene TRBV7-2 combines with J gene TRBJ2-1; 10 bases map to TRBD2. CDR1 and CDR2 from the germline V gene are SGHTA and FQGNSA. Germline trimming cut 5 bases from V and 15 bases from J; bases unmatched to any gene: 4. The CDR3 is 11 amino acids.

The rearrangement joins TRBV2 to TRBJ1-4, with 7 bases aligning to TRBD1. V lost 3 bases, J lost 0 bases, and 1 base stayed unmatched. Germline loops: CDR1 SNHLY, CDR2 FYNNEI. The CDR3 extends over 15 amino acids. The CDR3 DNA sequence: TGTGCCAGCAGTGAGGGGACAGCAACTAATGAAAAACTGTTTTTT. Translated: CASSEGTATNEKLFF.

The chain joins TRBV18 to TRBJ2-5; 8 positions agree with TRBD2. The CDR3 runs to 18 residues. Germline CDR1 is KGHSH and CDR2 is LQKENI. V shed 2 bases and J 3 bases; nucleotides not matched to a gene: 14. This CDR3 reads CASSPSRGAGGRKETQYF. The CDR3 region has the DNA TGTGCCAGCTCACCAAGCCGGGGAGCTGGCGGGAGGAAAGAGACCCAGTACTTC.

The V and J genes are TRBV30 and TRBJ1-5; tentatively, D is TRBD1 (6 bases). Between the trimmed V and J ends, which lost 2 bases and 6 bases, there was a span of 11 bases. Germline CDR1 and CDR2: GTSNPN and SVGIG (reference sequence). The CDR3 sequence is 13 residues long. The CDR3 region is CAWSPGGGQPQHF. CDR3 DNA sequence: TGTGCCTGGAGTCCGGGGGGCGGTCAGCCCCAGCATTTT.

This chain connects TRBV2 to TRBJ2-7, with TRBD1 as a possible D gene (5 bases). The CDR3 loop spans 15 amino acids. Per the germline V gene, CDR1 is SNHLY and CDR2 is FYNNEI. V was pared by 2 bases and J by 2 bases, with 13 bases between. CDR3 bases: TGTGCCAGCAGTGAAAGACAGTGGATCGCCTACGAGCAGTACTTC. The encoded protein is CASSERQWIAYEQYF.

To note about this clone: Other DNA sequences within the sample encode an identical CDR3. The chain uses TRBV4-3 and TRBJ1-5; D is undetermined. Between the trimmed V and J ends, which lost 0 bases and 4 bases, there was a span of 7 bases. This CDR3 is 14 amino acids long. Germline values: CDR1 LGHNA, CDR2 YSLEER. The CDR3 is CASSQDAGNQPQHF. The CDR3 bases are TGCGCCAGCAGCCAAGACGCGGGGAATCAGCCCCAGCATTTT.

The genes are TRBV19 and TRBJ1-1; D is undetermined. This CDR3 is built from 15 residues. V dropped 5 bases and J dropped 0 bases, with 13 bases sitting between them. From germline, CDR1 is LNHDA and CDR2 SQIVND (reference sequence). The CDR3 DNA reads TGTGCCAGTAGTCCCCGACCGAGGATGAACACTGAAGCTTTCTTT. The encoded protein is CASSPRPRMNTEAFF.

CDR3 sequence (DNA): TGTGCCTGGAGAACTAGCGGGATCGCGGATGAGCAGTTCTTC. Residues: CAWRTSGIADEQFF. The V gene is TRBV30, the J gene TRBJ2-1, with 10 bases that match TRBD2. CDR3 length: 14 amino acids. V shed 3 bases, J shed 8 bases, and the junction held 7 bases outside the gene matches. CDR1 and CDR2 from the germline V gene are GTSNPN and SVGIG (reference sequence).

This clone has a single count. The chain links TRBV4-1 to TRBJ1-4; weak D call: TRBD1 (5 bases). The germline gives CDR1 MGHRA, CDR2 YSYEKL. Trimming removed 2 bases at V and 0 bases at J, with 10 bases between. The CDR3 spans 16 residues. CDR3 nucleotide sequence: TGCGCCAGCAGCCAACAAGGGACTGCAACTAATGAAAAACTGTTTTTT. As protein: CASSQQGTATNEKLFF.

The gene calls are TRBV2 and TRBJ1-4; D is unclear. Germline loops: CDR1 SNHLY, CDR2 FYNNEI. The CDR3 extends over 15 amino acids. Between the trimmed V and J ends, which lost 2 bases and 5 bases, there was a span of 12 bases. CDR3 in amino acids: CASSETGGQNEKLFF. CDR3 DNA: TGTGCCAGCAGTGAAACGGGAGGTCAGAATGAAAAACTGTTTTTT.

The chain couples TRBV3-1 (or the pseudogene TRBV3-2) to TRBJ2-5; TRBD1 agrees at 8 bases. The CDR3 sequence is 14 residues long. Germline CDR1 is LGHDT and CDR2 is YNNKEL (reference sequence). Losses at the gene ends were 4 bases for V and 5 bases for J; bases not matched to a gene: 6. CDR3 nucleotides: TGTGCCAGCAGCCCGGGACAGGTTGTCGAGACCCAGTACTTC. This encodes CASSPGQVVETQYF.

This sequence joins TRBV7-2 and TRBJ1-5; D is ambiguous. Trimming removed 2 bases at V and 4 bases at J, with 9 bases between. The CDR3 runs 14 residues. Germline CDR1 is SGHTA and CDR2 is FQGNSA. CDR3 residues: CASSLKRGNQPQHF. The CDR3, as DNA: TGTGCCAGCAGCTTAAAACGGGGTAATCAGCCCCAGCATTTT.

The rearrangement joins TRBV28 to TRBJ1-4, with D possibly being TRBD1 (5 bases). Per the germline V gene, CDR1 is MDHEN and CDR2 is SYDVKM. V shed 3 bases and J shed 8 bases, with 16 bases lying between them. The CDR3 sequence is 15 residues long. This chain's CDR3 is CASSFGGLPLEKLFF. The CDR3 DNA reads as TGTGCCAGCAGTTTTGGGGGACTCCCTCTGGAAAAACTGTTTTTT.